This record concerns one T cell receptor (beta chain) sequence. Its antigen is unknown. Germline CDR1 and CDR2: SGDLS and YYNGEE. The CDR3 has 15 amino acids. The trim removed 0 bases at V and 2 bases at J, leaving 2 bases unmatched. The sample is drawn from a study of long-term antiretroviral therapy in people with HIV. Study-level results: When set beside controls, HIV repertoires had CDR3 length ranges that were narrower. An increase in diversity followed ART, yet levels stayed below transplant donor controls.

Running of the v3.0 immunoSEQ assay took place at survey level. Clones were sequenced by immunoSEQ multiplex PCR, and TCRdb holds only the in-frame ones, with some missing. The data contain about 16,000 clones, roughly 71% of them singletons. This specimen was unsorted PBMCs, taken about 2.4 years before starting antiretroviral therapy. V is TRBV9 and J is TRBJ2-1; 7 positions match TRBD1. The sequence was collected from a woman aged 45-65 years with HIV. The CDR3 is CASSVEGGTYNEQFF. In DNA form, the CDR3 reads TGTGCCAGCAGCGTAGAAGGGGGCACCTACAATGAGCAGTTCTTC.